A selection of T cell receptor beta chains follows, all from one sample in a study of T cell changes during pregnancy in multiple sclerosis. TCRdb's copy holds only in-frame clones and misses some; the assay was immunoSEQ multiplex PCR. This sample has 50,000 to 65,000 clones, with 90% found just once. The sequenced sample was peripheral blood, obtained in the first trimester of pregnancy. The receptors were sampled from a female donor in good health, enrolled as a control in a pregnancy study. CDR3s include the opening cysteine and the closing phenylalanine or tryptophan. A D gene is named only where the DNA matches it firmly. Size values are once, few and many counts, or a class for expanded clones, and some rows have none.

CDR3aa: CASSLGLAGTQETQYF; CDR3nt: TGTGCCAGCAGCTTGGGGCTAGCGGGAACCCAAGAGACCCAGTACTTC; abundance: .; d_gene: TRBD2; j_gene: TRBJ2-5; v_gene: TRBV5-4
CDR3aa: CASSQDTPTDTQYF; CDR3nt: TGCGCCAGCAGCCAGGACACCCCCACAGATACGCAGTATTTT; abundance: .; d_gene: .; j_gene: TRBJ2-3; v_gene: TRBV5-1
CDR3aa: CASSYQGQSNEQFF; CDR3nt: TGTGCCAGCAGTTACCAGGGCCAGTCCAATGAGCAGTTCTTC; abundance: .; d_gene: .; j_gene: TRBJ2-1; v_gene: TRBV6-6
CDR3aa: CASGLVPVSSGGPQETQYF; CDR3nt: TGTGCTAGTGGTTTGGTACCGGTGAGTAGCGGGGGACCGCAAGAGACCCAGTACTTC; abundance: .; d_gene: TRBD2; j_gene: TRBJ2-5; v_gene: TRBV12-5
CDR3aa: CASSEMDFQETQYF; CDR3nt: TGTGCCAGCAGCGAGATGGACTTCCAAGAGACCCAGTACTTC; abundance: .; d_gene: .; j_gene: TRBJ2-5; v_gene: TRBV9
CDR3aa: CAWTLAGGPRETQYF; CDR3nt: TGTGCCTGGACGCTAGCGGGGGGGCCCCGAGAGACCCAGTACTTC; abundance: .; d_gene: TRBD2; j_gene: TRBJ2-5; v_gene: TRBV30
CDR3aa: CASSFREEEGYTF; CDR3nt: TGTGCCAGCAGCTTCCGGGAGGAGGAGGGCTACACCTTC; abundance: .; d_gene: .; j_gene: TRBJ1-2; v_gene: TRBV7-9
CDR3aa: CASSTRLAVTGGELFF; CDR3nt: TGTGCCAGCAGCACTCGACTAGCGGTCACTGGGGGGGAGCTGTTTTTT; abundance: .; d_gene: TRBD2; j_gene: TRBJ2-2; v_gene: TRBV5-4
CDR3aa: CASSSPGLAGVEEQFF; CDR3nt: TGTGCCAGCAGTTCCCCGGGACTAGCGGGAGTAGAAGAGCAGTTCTTC; abundance: .; d_gene: TRBD2; j_gene: TRBJ2-1; v_gene: TRBV27
CDR3aa: CASTLIGATGELFF; CDR3nt: TGTGCCAGCACCCTTATAGGGGCAACCGGGGAGCTGTTTTTT; abundance: .; d_gene: .; j_gene: TRBJ2-2; v_gene: TRBV2
CDR3aa: CASSRGQGTETQYF; CDR3nt: TGTGCCAGCAGCCGCGGACAGGGGACGGAGACCCAGTACTTC; abundance: .; d_gene: TRBD1; j_gene: TRBJ2-5; v_gene: TRBV7-2
CDR3aa: CASSPSVTGRDEQFF; CDR3nt: TGCGCCAGCAGCCCCTCCGTGACAGGAAGGGATGAGCAGTTCTTC; abundance: .; d_gene: .; j_gene: TRBJ2-1; v_gene: TRBV5-1
CDR3aa: CASSDSAGGPGNEQFF; CDR3nt: TGTGCCAGCAGTGACTCAGCGGGAGGGCCCGGCAATGAGCAGTTCTTC; abundance: .; d_gene: TRBD2; j_gene: TRBJ2-1; v_gene: TRBV6-4
CDR3aa: CASSPISGNEQFF; CDR3nt: TGTGCCAGCTCACCTATCTCAGGCAATGAGCAGTTCTTC; abundance: once; d_gene: .; j_gene: TRBJ2-1; v_gene: TRBV18
CDR3aa: CATSGSQGNTEAFF; CDR3nt: TGTGCCACCAGCGGTTCCCAGGGTAACACTGAAGCTTTCTTT; abundance: .; d_gene: .; j_gene: TRBJ1-1; v_gene: TRBV15
CDR3aa: CASSLAGTMGEKLFF; CDR3nt: TGCGCCAGCAGCTTGGCGGGGACTATGGGTGAAAAACTGTTTTTT; abundance: .; d_gene: .; j_gene: TRBJ1-4; v_gene: TRBV5-1
CDR3aa: CASSSAQGGNEKLFF; CDR3nt: TGTGCCAGCAGCTCAGCACAGGGGGGTAATGAAAAACTGTTTTTT; abundance: .; d_gene: TRBD1; j_gene: TRBJ1-4; v_gene: TRBV6-1
CDR3aa: CASSLWRTEISYEQYF; CDR3nt: TGTGCCAGCAGTTTATGGCGAACAGAAATCTCCTACGAGCAGTACTTC; abundance: .; d_gene: .; j_gene: TRBJ2-7; v_gene: TRBV28
CDR3aa: CASSLTGTQNTEAFF; CDR3nt: TGTGCCAGCAGTTTAACCGGGACACAAAACACTGAAGCTTTCTTT; abundance: .; d_gene: .; j_gene: TRBJ1-1; v_gene: TRBV6-5
CDR3aa: CASSHSGQGWETQYF; CDR3nt: TGTGCCAGCAGCCACTCCGGACAGGGATGGGAGACCCAGTACTTC; abundance: .; d_gene: TRBD1; j_gene: TRBJ2-5; v_gene: TRBV28
CDR3aa: CASSISGQRYEQYF; CDR3nt: TGTGCCAGTAGTATATCGGGACAGCGCTACGAGCAGTACTTC; abundance: .; d_gene: TRBD1; j_gene: TRBJ2-7; v_gene: TRBV19
CDR3aa: CASVGGGENEQYF; CDR3nt: TGTGCCAGCGTTGGGGGGGGTGAAAACGAGCAGTACTTC; abundance: .; d_gene: TRBD2; j_gene: TRBJ2-7; v_gene: TRBV6-1
CDR3aa: CASSLDRGLGPSGTDTQYF; CDR3nt: TGTGCCAGCAGCTTAGACCGGGGACTAGGACCTTCGGGCACAGATACGCAGTATTTT; abundance: .; d_gene: TRBD2; j_gene: TRBJ2-3; v_gene: TRBV7-6
CDR3aa: CASSPGLANEQFF; CDR3nt: TGTGCCAGCAGCCCAGGACTAGCGAATGAGCAGTTCTTC; abundance: .; d_gene: TRBD2; j_gene: TRBJ2-1; v_gene: TRBV11-3
CDR3aa: CASSLLASANTGELFF; CDR3nt: TGTGCCAGCAGCCTCCTAGCGAGCGCGAACACCGGGGAGCTGTTTTTT; abundance: .; d_gene: .; j_gene: TRBJ2-2; v_gene: TRBV11-2
CDR3aa: CASCQGVLQPQHF; CDR3nt: TGTGCCAGCTGTCAGGGGGTGCTACAGCCCCAGCATTTT; abundance: .; d_gene: TRBD1; j_gene: TRBJ1-5; v_gene: TRBV2
CDR3aa: CASSPGRGANNEQFF; CDR3nt: TGTGCCAGCTCACCCGGACGTGGGGCTAACAATGAGCAGTTCTTC; abundance: .; d_gene: .; j_gene: TRBJ2-1; v_gene: TRBV18
CDR3aa: CASNPDSYYNEQFF; CDR3nt: TGTGCCAGCAACCCGGACTCGTACTACAATGAGCAGTTCTTC; abundance: .; d_gene: .; j_gene: TRBJ2-1; v_gene: TRBV2
CDR3aa: CASRRTSVIYEQYF; CDR3nt: TGTGCCAGCAGACGGACTAGCGTAATCTACGAGCAGTACTTC; abundance: .; d_gene: TRBD2; j_gene: TRBJ2-7; v_gene: TRBV6-1
CDR3aa: CASSLRREGYNEQFF; CDR3nt: TGCGCCAGCAGCTTAAGGCGGGAGGGTTACAATGAGCAGTTCTTC; abundance: .; d_gene: TRBD2; j_gene: TRBJ2-1; v_gene: TRBV5-1
CDR3aa: CASSRSSGAAQDTQYF; CDR3nt: TGTGCCAGCTCACGATCTAGCGGGGCGGCACAAGATACGCAGTATTTT; abundance: .; d_gene: TRBD2; j_gene: TRBJ2-3; v_gene: TRBV18
CDR3aa: CASRPSGSIGELFF; CDR3nt: TGCGCCAGCAGACCCAGCGGGAGCATCGGGGAGCTGTTTTTT; abundance: .; d_gene: TRBD2; j_gene: TRBJ2-2; v_gene: TRBV5-1
CDR3aa: CASSLRQGGTGELFF; CDR3nt: TGCGCCAGCAGTTTAAGACAGGGTGGGACCGGGGAGCTGTTTTTT; abundance: once; d_gene: TRBD1; j_gene: TRBJ2-2; v_gene: TRBV5-1
CDR3aa: CASSESGTAYEQYF; CDR3nt: TGTGCCAGCAGTGAATCCGGGACAGCCTACGAGCAGTACTTC; abundance: .; d_gene: TRBD1; j_gene: TRBJ2-7; v_gene: TRBV6-1
CDR3aa: CASSSLAGGPTTQYF; CDR3nt: TGTGCCAGCAGCTCCCTAGCGGGGGGGCCTACTACGCAGTATTTT; abundance: .; d_gene: TRBD2; j_gene: TRBJ2-3; v_gene: TRBV5-6
CDR3aa: CASSLGERLQETQYF; CDR3nt: TGTGCTAGCAGCTTAGGAGAGAGGCTCCAAGAGACCCAGTACTTC; abundance: .; d_gene: .; j_gene: TRBJ2-5; v_gene: TRBV7-7
CDR3aa: CASIDRNIQYF; CDR3nt: TGTGCCAGCATCGACAGAAACATTCAGTACTTC; abundance: .; d_gene: .; j_gene: TRBJ2-4; v_gene: TRBV2
CDR3aa: CASSPRTSGGTYEQYF; CDR3nt: TGTGCCAGCAGCCCAAGGACTAGCGGGGGGACCTACGAGCAGTACTTC; abundance: once; d_gene: .; j_gene: TRBJ2-7; v_gene: TRBV21-1
CDR3aa: CASSLGPAQETQYF; CDR3nt: TGCGCCAGCAGCTTGGGGCCAGCGCAAGAGACCCAGTACTTC; abundance: .; d_gene: .; j_gene: TRBJ2-5; v_gene: TRBV5-1
CDR3aa: CASSPRVRGLFF; CDR3nt: TGTGCCAGTAGTCCCCGAGTCCGGGGGCTGTTTTTT; abundance: .; d_gene: .; j_gene: TRBJ1-4; v_gene: TRBV19
CDR3aa: CASSQAAAGLHEKLFF; CDR3nt: TGTGCCAGCAGTCAAGCGGCGGCAGGACTGCATGAAAAACTGTTTTTT; abundance: .; d_gene: .; j_gene: TRBJ1-4; v_gene: TRBV6-1
CDR3aa: CASRGTGGLTSYGYTF; CDR3nt: TGTGCCAGCAGGGGAACCGGAGGACTAACAAGCTATGGCTACACCTTC; abundance: .; d_gene: .; j_gene: TRBJ1-2; v_gene: TRBV28
CDR3aa: CASSTRGASYEQYF; CDR3nt: TGTGCCAGCAGTACCCGCGGGGCCTCCTACGAGCAGTACTTC; abundance: .; d_gene: .; j_gene: TRBJ2-7; v_gene: TRBV6-5
CDR3aa: CASSQGQGSMNTIYF; CDR3nt: TGTGCCAGCTCACAAGGACAGGGGAGCATGAACACCATATATTTT; abundance: .; d_gene: TRBD1; j_gene: TRBJ1-3; v_gene: TRBV18
CDR3aa: CASSHQAGQGSETQYF; CDR3nt: TGCGCCAGCAGCCACCAAGCGGGACAGGGGTCGGAGACCCAGTACTTC; abundance: .; d_gene: TRBD1; j_gene: TRBJ2-5; v_gene: TRBV4-1
CDR3aa: CASSSIAGGTNNEQFF; CDR3nt: TGTGCCAGCAGCTCCATAGCGGGGGGAACCAACAATGAGCAGTTCTTC; abundance: .; d_gene: TRBD2; j_gene: TRBJ2-1; v_gene: TRBV7-3
CDR3aa: CASSLSGWSTDTQYF; CDR3nt: TGCGCCAGCAGCCTTAGCGGTTGGTCCACAGATACGCAGTATTTT; abundance: .; d_gene: .; j_gene: TRBJ2-3; v_gene: TRBV4-1
CDR3aa: CAWERGNYGYTF; CDR3nt: TGTGCCTGGGAAAGGGGAAACTATGGCTACACCTTC; abundance: .; d_gene: .; j_gene: TRBJ1-2; v_gene: TRBV30